These 4 T cell receptor beta chains were sequenced from one sample in a study of OX40 agonist ivuxolimab in advanced cancers. Libraries were prepared by immunoSEQ multiplex PCR; TCRdb keeps only in-frame clonotypes and omits some of them. The data contain more than 45,000 clones, 70% to 90% of them seen just once; the ten biggest clones take up 4% to 6%. The source material was CD4+ or CD8+ T cells sorted from blood, sampled in a trial of the OX40 agonist ivuxolimab. The source is an adult with an advanced solid tumor such as melanoma, head and neck, liver or kidney cancer.

CDR3 coding DNA: TGTGCCAGCAGTAGGGATAGGTGGGAGACCCAGTACTTC. This translates into CASSRDRWETQYF. The chain is built from TRBV2 and TRBJ2-5; D is unresolved. Germline values: CDR1 SNHLY, CDR2 FYNNEI. This CDR3 has 13 amino acids. Trimming pared 5 bases from V and 5 bases from J, leaving 12 bases between.

The chain joins TRBV11-2 to TRBJ2-5; D remains ambiguous. This CDR3 comprises 13 residues. From germline, CDR1 is SGHAT and CDR2 FQNNGV. Trimming removed 5 bases from V and 4 bases from J, with 11 bases in between. The CDR3 sequence: CASSLTRGETQYF. CDR3 DNA: TGTGCCAGCAGCCTCACGCGTGGAGAGACCCAGTACTTC.

CDR3 sequence (DNA): TGTGCCAGCAGCTTAACGGGAGGGACAGGGGGCCGGAATGAGCAGTTCTTC. This codes for CASSLTGGTGGRNEQFF. V usage is TRBV7-3 and J usage is TRBJ2-1; 12 nucleotides match TRBD1. The CDR3 sequence is 17 residues long. V shed 0 bases and J 7 bases; nucleotides not matched to a gene: 7. Per the germline V gene, CDR1 is SGHTA and CDR2 is FQGTGA.

The rearrangement uses TRBV19 and TRBJ1-2, with a tentative D call TRBD1 (6 bases). The V gene lost 1 base and the J gene lost 2 bases, with 11 bases spanning the gap. Germline assignment: CDR1 LNHDA and CDR2 SQIVND (reference sequence). The CDR3 is made up of 15 amino acids. The CDR3 loop reads CASSIATGPNYGYTF. The DNA of the CDR3 is TGTGCCAGTAGTATAGCCACAGGGCCGAACTATGGCTACACCTTC.